This TCR beta chain was documented in a study of Graves' ophthalmopathy and Graves' hyperthyroidism (dated by TCRdb to about 2018). About the study as a whole: Hyperthyroidism was considered stable if no progression to ophthalmopathy occurred within 18 months of follow-up. An independent validation cohort comprised around 20 hyperthyroidism patients and roughly 15 patients who later progressed from hyperthyroidism to ophthalmopathy. To explore V-J signatures that distinguish ophthalmopathy from hyperthyroidism, a discovery set of 100 patients was enrolled, made up of around 40 with ophthalmopathy and 57 with stable hyperthyroidism. In roughly 6 hyperthyroidism patients, the T-cell repertoires found in thyroid tissue were compared with those found in blood. The study used signatures of the TCR beta repertoire to tell Graves' ophthalmopathy apart from Graves' hyperthyroidism and to predict which patients would progress to ophthalmopathy. In total, 135 blood samples were TCR-sequenced: fewer than 50 ophthalmopathy, approximately 75 hyperthyroidism and around 17 hyperthyroidism-to-ophthalmopathy patients. After sampling, hyperthyroidism patients received methimazole starting at 30 mg daily, and ophthalmopathy patients received high-dose intravenous methylprednisolone.

The hyperthyroidism patients were 18 to 65 years old and newly diagnosed, with a disease duration of less than 2 months. Patients with other autoimmune diseases, uncontrolled infections, pregnancy or lactation were excluded. Clinical symptoms, serum thyroxine, TRAb, thyroid ultrasound and orbital computed tomography formed the basis of the diagnosis. Trizol reagent was used to extract the total RNA, and its quality was then checked on an Agilent 2100 Bioanalyzer. For repertoire sequencing, TCR beta CDR3 regions were amplified from RNA transcripts. The first round was an RT-PCR using HTBI primers with the Qiagen OneStep RT-PCR kit, and this first round was followed by a second-round multiplex PCR, then size selection and purification. Libraries were sequenced paired-end with 100 bp reads on an Illumina HiSeq2000. Per the source publication's procedure: SOAPnuke was used to process the reads, throwing out any read that had adapters, had uncalled bases, had a mean Phred below 15, or lacked an exact constant-primer or identifier match. High-quality paired reads were merged with COPE v1.2.5. Unique nucleotide sequences were defined as clonotypes and aligned to IMGT TRB V, D and J references using MiTCR v1.1. The analysis was limited to V-J combinations with a frequency above 0.0001, which together covered approximately 99% of the repertoires. For each V-J combination, a TCR clonal expansion and chaos score was defined as F50 clonal expansion divided by the chaos observed in the TCRdist matrix. Features were reduced by Welch's t-statistics and random forest to about a dozen V-J combinations, which fed a naive Bayes classifier. Thyroid-blood repertoire similarity was quantified with the Morisita-Horn index. The public sequencing data were trimmed at Q25 with fastp and processed into clonotypes with MiXCR by TCRdb, which kept only in-frame beta chains. Entries are consolidated by CDR3 protein sequence, retaining the most common genes and DNA. The V and J calls shown here were made by TCRdb, not taken from the authors' results. This sample comprises 900,000 to 1,200,000 distinct CDR3 sequences, 35% to 45% of them detected only once. The top ten clones comprise around 10% of the sample.

Comments on this clonotype: Its cognate antigen has yet to be identified. No per-base quality is available; no much larger clone lies one base away.

The germline V gene specifies MDHEN as CDR1 and SYDVKM as CDR2. Here V drops 5 bases and J drops 7 bases, and the junction holds 14 bases not matched to any gene. There are 16 amino acids in the CDR3, from cysteine to phenylalanine inclusive. Only the CDR3 DNA stays, 48 bases, in frame from base 1. Points the paper makes about the study in general: Sample size was not predetermined statistically, and investigators were not blinded to group allocation. Most of the expanded thyroid clonotypes with a frequency above 0.001 were also detected in blood, and it was suggested that the thyroid immune response may be reflected by blood repertoires. In validation, the model predicted ophthalmopathy progression with more than 55% sensitivity and roughly 72% specificity; some twelve predicted patients were CT-confirmed with GO in a median of approximately 6.5 months. The 13-signature model separated ophthalmopathy from stable hyperthyroidism with 85% to 90% sensitivity and around 84% specificity in cross-validation, and 80%/75% in the test set.

The sequenced material came from peripheral blood or thyroid tissue (not recorded which). The sequence came from an adult man with Graves' hyperthyroidism. This sequence uses TRBV28 and TRBJ2-7, with TRBD2 identical over 10 junction bases. The CDR3 region reads CASSPLAGSRRGEQYF. The nucleotides are TGTGCCAGCAGTCCACTAGCGGGATCCCGCCGGGGAGAGCAGTACTTC.